These T cell receptor beta chains were read from a single sample in a study of radiotherapy plus CTLA-4 blockade in lung cancer. The table came from immunoSEQ multiplex PCR; TCRdb's copy has only in-frame clones and leaves some out. The sample records about 73,000 clones, around 87% being singletons. This sample comprised peripheral blood, obtained from a patient treated with radiotherapy plus ipilimumab. These receptors all stem from a human donor with non-small cell lung cancer that progressed on radiotherapy plus ipilimumab. Each CDR3 is given with its conserved first and last residue. A D gene is named only where the DNA matches it firmly. Clone size is stated in some rows and not others, as once, few, many or a class when expanded.

j_gene: TRBJ1-2; abundance: .; v_gene: TRBV7-2; d_gene: .; CDR3aa: CASSPRLSGYTF; CDR3nt: TGTGCCAGCAGCCCTCGATTGAGTGGCTACACCTTC
j_gene: TRBJ2-1; abundance: .; v_gene: TRBV6-4; d_gene: .; CDR3aa: CASSDSMTVSSYNEQFF; CDR3nt: TGTGCCAGCAGTGACTCTATGACGGTGAGCTCCTACAATGAGCAGTTCTTC
j_gene: TRBJ1-5; abundance: .; v_gene: TRBV10-3; d_gene: .; CDR3aa: CAISDRGDSNQPQHF; CDR3nt: TGTGCCATCAGTGACCGGGGGGATAGCAATCAGCCCCAGCATTTT
j_gene: TRBJ2-7; abundance: .; v_gene: TRBV2; d_gene: TRBD1; CDR3aa: CASTWTGGEQYF; CDR3nt: TGTGCCAGCACCTGGACAGGGGGCGAGCAGTACTTC
j_gene: TRBJ1-2; abundance: .; v_gene: TRBV7-9; d_gene: TRBD1; CDR3aa: CASSPTGGTSYTF; CDR3nt: TGTGCCAGCAGCCCCACAGGGGGAACGAGCTACACCTTC
j_gene: TRBJ2-1; abundance: .; v_gene: TRBV7-8; d_gene: .; CDR3aa: CASSLPDRYNEQFF; CDR3nt: TGTGCCAGCAGCTTACCGGACCGCTACAATGAGCAGTTCTTC
j_gene: TRBJ2-2; abundance: .; v_gene: TRBV7-3; d_gene: .; CDR3aa: CASSSRATGELFF; CDR3nt: TGTGCCAGCAGCTCCCGGGCCACCGGGGAGCTGTTTTTT
j_gene: TRBJ2-7; abundance: once; v_gene: TRBV4-2; d_gene: .; CDR3aa: CASSPYPGEPYEQYF; CDR3nt: TGTGCCAGCAGCCCCTATCCCGGGGAACCATACGAGCAGTACTTC
j_gene: TRBJ1-5; abundance: .; v_gene: TRBV2; d_gene: .; CDR3aa: CASSPGPEGSNQPQHF; CDR3nt: TGTGCCAGCAGCCCAGGTCCTGAGGGTAGCAATCAGCCCCAGCATTTT
j_gene: TRBJ1-2; abundance: .; v_gene: TRBV7-9; d_gene: .; CDR3aa: CASTRQGREDYGYTF; CDR3nt: TGTGCCAGCACAAGGCAGGGGCGCGAGGACTATGGCTACACCTTC
j_gene: TRBJ1-2; abundance: .; v_gene: TRBV7-3; d_gene: TRBD1; CDR3aa: CASSETGSYGYTF; CDR3nt: TGTGCCAGCAGCGAGACAGGGTCCTATGGCTACACCTTC
j_gene: TRBJ1-4; abundance: .; v_gene: TRBV6-6; d_gene: TRBD1; CDR3aa: CASRGTGLILKLFF; CDR3nt: TGTGCCAGCAGAGGGACAGGACTAATTCTGAAACTGTTTTTT
j_gene: TRBJ2-7; abundance: .; v_gene: TRBV19; d_gene: TRBD2; CDR3aa: CASSIGLADLYEQYF; CDR3nt: TGTGCCAGTAGTATTGGGCTAGCGGATCTCTACGAGCAGTACTTC
j_gene: TRBJ1-2; abundance: .; v_gene: TRBV15; d_gene: TRBD1; CDR3aa: CATSREQGDYGYTF; CDR3nt: TGTGCCACCAGCAGAGAACAGGGGGACTATGGCTACACCTTC
j_gene: TRBJ2-7; abundance: .; v_gene: TRBV7-9; d_gene: TRBD2; CDR3aa: CASSQATSEGYEQYF; CDR3nt: TGTGCCAGCAGCCAAGCGACTAGCGAGGGGTACGAGCAGTACTTC
j_gene: TRBJ1-1; abundance: .; v_gene: TRBV7-9; d_gene: .; CDR3aa: CASSLAQGGNTEAFF; CDR3nt: TGTGCCAGCAGCTTAGCGCAGGGAGGGAACACTGAAGCTTTCTTT
j_gene: TRBJ2-1; abundance: .; v_gene: TRBV18; d_gene: .; CDR3aa: CASSPADNEQFF; CDR3nt: TGTGCCAGCTCACCTGCGGACAATGAGCAGTTCTTC
j_gene: TRBJ2-4; abundance: .; v_gene: TRBV2; d_gene: .; CDR3aa: CASSPEIAKNIQYF; CDR3nt: TGTGCCAGCAGTCCAGAGATAGCCAAAAACATTCAGTACTTC
j_gene: TRBJ2-4; abundance: once; v_gene: TRBV27; d_gene: .; CDR3aa: CASSGGANIQYF; CDR3nt: TGTGCCAGCAGTGGAGGGGCAAACATTCAGTACTTC
j_gene: TRBJ1-4; abundance: .; v_gene: TRBV25-1; d_gene: .; CDR3aa: CASSESPGVNEKLFF; CDR3nt: TGTGCCAGCAGTGAATCACCCGGGGTTAATGAAAAACTGTTTTTT
j_gene: TRBJ2-2; abundance: few; v_gene: TRBV7-9; d_gene: .; CDR3aa: CASSAGISNTGELFF; CDR3nt: TGTGCCAGCAGTGCAGGGATTTCTAACACCGGGGAGCTGTTTTTT
j_gene: TRBJ2-3; abundance: .; v_gene: TRBV6-5; d_gene: TRBD2; CDR3aa: CASSRKRESTDTQYF; CDR3nt: TGTGCCAGCAGTCGGAAGCGGGAGAGCACAGATACGCAGTATTTT
j_gene: TRBJ1-3; abundance: .; v_gene: TRBV30; d_gene: .; CDR3aa: CAWSARRSGNTIYF; CDR3nt: TGTGCCTGGAGTGCCAGAAGGTCTGGAAACACCATATATTTT
j_gene: TRBJ2-3; abundance: .; v_gene: TRBV18; d_gene: .; CDR3aa: CASSPLADTQYF; CDR3nt: TGTGCCAGCTCACCGCTAGCGGATACGCAGTATTTT
j_gene: TRBJ2-7; abundance: .; v_gene: TRBV7-2; d_gene: .; CDR3aa: CASGPLSYEQYF; CDR3nt: TGTGCCAGCGGACCCCTCTCCTACGAGCAGTACTTC
j_gene: TRBJ2-2; abundance: .; v_gene: TRBV7-3; d_gene: .; CDR3aa: CASSLTSGNTGELFF; CDR3nt: TGTGCCAGCAGCTTAACTAGCGGTAACACCGGGGAGCTGTTTTTT
j_gene: TRBJ2-1; abundance: .; v_gene: TRBV29-1; d_gene: .; CDR3aa: CSLREGSSYNEQFF; CDR3nt: TGCAGCCTTAGGGAAGGGAGCTCCTACAATGAGCAGTTCTTC
j_gene: TRBJ1-2; abundance: .; v_gene: TRBV30; d_gene: .; CDR3aa: CAWSATGRGGYTF; CDR3nt: TGTGCCTGGAGCGCCACAGGGAGGGGTGGCTACACCTTC
j_gene: TRBJ2-1; abundance: .; v_gene: TRBV11-3; d_gene: .; CDR3aa: CASSLTGSYNEQFF; CDR3nt: TGTGCCAGCAGCTTAACGGGATCCTACAATGAGCAGTTCTTC
j_gene: TRBJ1-1; abundance: .; v_gene: TRBV7-8; d_gene: .; CDR3aa: CASSFSAVGEAFF; CDR3nt: TGTGCCAGCAGCTTTTCGGCTGTCGGGGAAGCTTTCTTT
j_gene: TRBJ1-1; abundance: .; v_gene: TRBV5-1; d_gene: .; CDR3aa: CASSTNTGANTEAFF; CDR3nt: TGCGCCAGCAGTACAAACACCGGGGCGAACACTGAAGCTTTCTTT
j_gene: TRBJ1-5; abundance: .; v_gene: TRBV19; d_gene: TRBD1; CDR3aa: CASSKQTRGLNQPQHF; CDR3nt: TGTGCCAGTAGTAAACAAACCAGGGGGCTCAATCAGCCCCAGCATTTT
j_gene: TRBJ2-3; abundance: .; v_gene: TRBV7-9; d_gene: .; CDR3aa: CASSHSGRVDTQYF; CDR3nt: TGTGCCAGCAGCCACTCCGGCCGGGTAGATACGCAGTATTTT
j_gene: TRBJ2-3; abundance: .; v_gene: TRBV5-6; d_gene: .; CDR3aa: CASSLGLSSTDTQYF; CDR3nt: TGTGCCAGCAGCTTGGGACTTTCTAGCACAGATACGCAGTATTTT
j_gene: TRBJ2-3; abundance: .; v_gene: TRBV6-5; d_gene: TRBD2; CDR3aa: CASSYSSGSPDTQYF; CDR3nt: TGTGCCAGCAGTTATAGTAGCGGGAGCCCAGATACGCAGTATTTT
j_gene: TRBJ1-2; abundance: .; v_gene: TRBV5-1; d_gene: .; CDR3aa: CASSQELNYGYTF; CDR3nt: TGCGCCAGCAGCCAAGAGTTAAACTATGGCTACACCTTC
j_gene: TRBJ2-1; abundance: many; v_gene: TRBV6-1; d_gene: TRBD2; CDR3aa: CASSELAGGYNEQFF; CDR3nt: TGTGCCAGCAGTGAACTAGCGGGAGGGTACAATGAGCAGTTCTTC
j_gene: TRBJ2-7; abundance: once; v_gene: TRBV27; d_gene: .; CDR3aa: CASSLTQSSYEQYF; CDR3nt: TGTGCCAGCAGTTTAACACAAAGCTCCTACGAGCAGTACTTC
j_gene: TRBJ2-7; abundance: .; v_gene: TRBV19; d_gene: .; CDR3aa: CASTSPYEQYF; CDR3nt: TGTGCCAGTACCAGCCCTTACGAGCAGTACTTC
j_gene: TRBJ1-1; abundance: .; v_gene: TRBV6-4; d_gene: .; CDR3aa: CASSEVLNTEAFF; CDR3nt: TGTGCCAGCAGTGAGGTACTTAACACTGAAGCTTTCTTT
j_gene: TRBJ1-2; abundance: .; v_gene: TRBV21-1; d_gene: .; CDR3aa: CASSKAKGVCYGYTF; CDR3nt: TGTGCCAGCAGCAAAGCAAAGGGGGTGTGCTATGGCTACACCTTC
j_gene: TRBJ2-1; abundance: .; v_gene: TRBV4-1; d_gene: TRBD2; CDR3aa: CATRGLPYNEQFF; CDR3nt: TGCGCCACCCGGGGACTACCCTACAATGAGCAGTTCTTC
j_gene: TRBJ2-6; abundance: .; v_gene: TRBV11-2; d_gene: .; CDR3aa: CASSRSSGANVLTF; CDR3nt: TGTGCCAGCAGCCGTAGCTCTGGGGCCAACGTCCTGACTTTC
j_gene: TRBJ1-2; abundance: .; v_gene: TRBV7-8; d_gene: TRBD1; CDR3aa: CASSPGTANYGYTF; CDR3nt: TGTGCCAGCAGCCCCGGGACAGCTAACTATGGCTACACCTTC
j_gene: TRBJ1-4; abundance: few; v_gene: TRBV21-1; d_gene: .; CDR3aa: CASSIRREGGETNEKLFF; CDR3nt: TGTGCCAGCAGCATCAGACGCGAGGGAGGGGAAACTAATGAAAAACTGTTTTTT
j_gene: TRBJ1-1; abundance: .; v_gene: TRBV7-3; d_gene: .; CDR3aa: CASSPIGGTEAFF; CDR3nt: TGTGCCAGCAGCCCTATCGGCGGCACTGAAGCTTTCTTT
j_gene: TRBJ2-2; abundance: .; v_gene: TRBV28; d_gene: .; CDR3aa: CASKQDTGELFF; CDR3nt: TGTGCCAGCAAACAGGATACCGGGGAGCTGTTTTTT
j_gene: TRBJ1-1; abundance: .; v_gene: TRBV6-5; d_gene: .; CDR3aa: CASSPGVDSTEAFF; CDR3nt: TGTGCCAGCAGCCCAGGGGTCGATAGCACTGAAGCTTTCTTT
j_gene: TRBJ2-2; abundance: .; v_gene: TRBV7-9; d_gene: TRBD2; CDR3aa: CASRSTGTSGATGELFF; CDR3nt: TGTGCCAGCAGATCCACCGGGACTAGCGGCGCCACCGGGGAGCTGTTTTTT
j_gene: TRBJ2-1; abundance: .; v_gene: TRBV28; d_gene: TRBD1; CDR3aa: CASSPGRTGKMNNEQFF; CDR3nt: TGTGCCAGCAGTCCCGGCCGGACAGGGAAGATGAACAATGAGCAGTTCTTC
j_gene: TRBJ2-5; abundance: .; v_gene: TRBV19; d_gene: .; CDR3aa: CASSIVGAETQYF; CDR3nt: TGTGCCAGTAGTATAGTAGGGGCGGAGACCCAGTACTTC